This T cell receptor (beta chain) came from a study of blood T cell repertoires in COVID-19. Turning to the study itself: Sites across the United States, Italy and Spain contributed samples from acute and convalescent COVID-19. The cDNA or gDNA used as material had been derived from T cells, B-cell-depleted T cells, or PBMCs.

Per the germline V gene, CDR1 is LNHDA and CDR2 is SQIVND (reference sequence). Trimming removed 1 base from V and 3 bases from J; junction bases left unmatched: 6. The CDR3 spans 16 residues. In the original workflow: Estimates of nucleated cell counts were drawn from the amplification of reference gene primers. Some clones are missing from TCRdb's copy, which holds only in-frame ones; the method was immunoSEQ multiplex PCR. V, J and clone size are taken as reported in that table, and D and trimming were inferred from the DNA itself. Here the sample spans about 410,000 clones, more than 80% being singletons.

This chain joins TRBV19 and TRBJ1-5; 7 bases line up with TRBD1. Specimen: peripheral blood. This receptor was identified in a woman aged 30 to 39 with active or convalescent COVID-19. CDR3 in DNA: TGTGCCAGTAGTATAGGGACAGGCCGAGACAATCAGCCCCAGCATTTT. Encoded protein: CASSIGTGRDNQPQHF.